This is a list of T cell receptor beta chains from one sample in a study of radiotherapy plus CTLA-4 blockade in lung cancer. Using immunoSEQ multiplex PCR, the repertoire was profiled, and TCRdb retains in-frame clones only, with some absent. The sample yields 60,000 or so clones, 77% seen once. Sequences were derived from peripheral blood, sampled from a patient treated with radiotherapy plus ipilimumab. Receptors were obtained from a human donor with non-small cell lung cancer who had a partial response to radiotherapy plus ipilimumab. CDR3s include the opening cysteine and the closing phenylalanine or tryptophan. The D gene is left open where the match is weak. Clone sizes are given selectively: once, few, many, or a class where the clone is expanded.

j_gene,d_gene,v_gene,abundance,CDR3aa,CDR3nt
TRBJ2-5,TRBD2,TRBV11-3,.,CASSLRSGGAVETQYF,TGTGCCAGCAGCTTAAGAAGCGGGGGGGCCGTGGAGACCCAGTACTTC
TRBJ1-1,TRBD1,TRBV18,.,CASSPLQGAAEAFF,TGTGCCAGCTCACCATTACAGGGGGCGGCTGAAGCTTTCTTT
TRBJ1-1,.,TRBV19,once,CASSPLRTMNTEAFF,TGTGCCAGTAGTCCCCTCCGGACAATGAACACTGAAGCTTTCTTT
TRBJ2-1,.,TRBV6-5,.,CASLPGGEYNEQFF,TGTGCCAGCCTCCCAGGCGGGGAATACAATGAGCAGTTCTTC
TRBJ1-4,TRBD1,TRBV7-9,.,CASSLRTGGYEKLFF,TGTGCCAGCAGCTTACGGACAGGGGGCTATGAAAAACTGTTTTTT
TRBJ1-5,.,TRBV7-2,.,CASSLATGGLNLPQHF,TGTGCCAGCAGCTTAGCTACGGGGGGATTAAACCTACCCCAGCATTTT
TRBJ1-5,TRBD1,TRBV4-1,.,CASSHGSGTGNQPQHF,TGCGCCAGCAGCCACGGCTCCGGGACAGGGAATCAGCCCCAGCATTTT
TRBJ1-4,.,TRBV19,.,CASSQTRNEKLFF,TGTGCCAGTAGCCAGACAAGGAATGAAAAACTGTTTTTT
TRBJ1-4,.,TRBV4-2,.,CASSQASVATNEKLFF,TGTGCCAGCAGCCAAGCGTCTGTCGCAACTAATGAAAAACTGTTTTTT
TRBJ2-5,TRBD1,TRBV11-2,.,CASSLGSRGWEETQYF,TGTGCCAGCAGCTTAGGGTCCAGGGGGTGGGAGGAGACCCAGTACTTC
TRBJ2-6,.,TRBV9,.,CASSPLGQGGPFSGANVLTF,TGTGCCAGCAGCCCGCTCGGGCAGGGGGGACCATTCTCTGGGGCCAACGTCCTGACTTTC
TRBJ1-4,.,TRBV11-2,.,CASSLAPGRAAFEKLFF,TGTGCCAGCAGCTTAGCCCCGGGCAGGGCGGCCTTTGAAAAACTGTTTTTT
TRBJ2-7,TRBD1,TRBV28,.,CASSLRRGITYEQYF,TGTGCCAGCAGTTTACGCAGGGGGATAACCTACGAGCAGTACTTC
TRBJ1-3,.,TRBV30,.,CAWVASSGNTIYF,TGTGCCTGGGTCGCGAGCTCTGGAAACACCATATATTTT
TRBJ2-2,.,TRBV6-5,.,CASSYSGSRRTGELFF,TGTGCCAGCAGTTACTCGGGCAGTAGGCGCACCGGGGAGCTGTTTTTT
TRBJ2-5,.,TRBV4-3,.,CASSQDHRETQYF,TGCGCCAGCAGCCAAGATCACAGGGAGACCCAGTACTTC
TRBJ2-1,.,TRBV28,.,CASRAGSLHNEQFF,TGTGCCAGCAGGGCGGGTAGCCTCCACAATGAGCAGTTCTTC
TRBJ2-3,.,TRBV9,.,CASSRRGSDTQYF,TGTGCCAGCAGCAGACGGGGGTCAGATACGCAGTATTTT
TRBJ2-5,.,TRBV7-2,once,CASSLYSGDQETQYF,TGTGCCAGCAGCTTATACTCAGGGGACCAAGAGACCCAGTACTTC
TRBJ1-2,TRBD1,TRBV6-5,.,CASSYLSGGAGGGYTF,TGTGCCAGCAGTTATTTATCAGGGGGCGCAGGAGGCGGCTACACCTTC
TRBJ2-7,.,TRBV4-3,.,CASSQDTGSYEQYF,TGCGCCAGCAGCCAAGATACGGGGTCCTACGAGCAGTACTTC
TRBJ1-1,.,TRBV5-6,.,CASSFPGLEAFF,TGTGCCAGCAGCTTCCCAGGACTGGAAGCTTTCTTT
TRBJ1-4,TRBD1,TRBV19,once,CASSGRGQPNEKLFF,TGTGCCAGTAGTGGCCGGGGACAGCCTAATGAAAAACTGTTTTTT
TRBJ2-1,TRBD1,TRBV7-3,.,CASSRDRDTRINEQFF,TGTGCCAGCAGCCGCGACAGGGATACACGAATCAATGAGCAGTTCTTC
TRBJ2-1,.,TRBV20-1,.,CSALRDEQFF,TGCAGTGCCCTACGGGATGAGCAGTTCTTC
TRBJ1-1,.,TRBV27,.,CASRTWTANTEAFF,TGTGCCAGCAGGACCTGGACAGCGAACACTGAAGCTTTCTTT
TRBJ1-4,.,TRBV28,.,CASRRGDADEKLFF,TGTGCCAGCAGGCGGGGGGACGCCGATGAAAAACTGTTTTTT